This T cell receptor (beta chain) was sequenced during a study of CD8 T cells in ankylosing spondylitis. Study outcomes and limitations: Disease-linked clones reportedly concentrated significantly in matched ankylosing spondylitis synovial fluid. Apparently characteristic of ankylosing spondylitis blood was a TCR beta motif (under ten highly homologous variants).

This clonotype has only a few counts. The antigen remains undetermined. This CDR3 is 13 amino acids long. V was clipped by 5 bases and J by 6 bases; unmatched bases: 4. TCRdb fed the 5' RACE reads into MiXCR, producing one record per CDR3 protein. The repertoire holds 650,000 to 800,000 distinct CDR3 sequences, with around 20% as singletons. The TCR originated in a male donor with ankylosing spondylitis. Source material: blood, either unsorted or a sorted T cell fraction (not recorded which). The rearrangement uses TRBV12-3 or TRBV12-4 and TRBJ1-5; the match to TRBD1 covers 7 bases. The DNA for the CDR3 is TGTGCCAGCAGTCTGTCAGGGGGTCAGCCCCAGCATTTT. Translating gives CASSLSGGQPQHF.